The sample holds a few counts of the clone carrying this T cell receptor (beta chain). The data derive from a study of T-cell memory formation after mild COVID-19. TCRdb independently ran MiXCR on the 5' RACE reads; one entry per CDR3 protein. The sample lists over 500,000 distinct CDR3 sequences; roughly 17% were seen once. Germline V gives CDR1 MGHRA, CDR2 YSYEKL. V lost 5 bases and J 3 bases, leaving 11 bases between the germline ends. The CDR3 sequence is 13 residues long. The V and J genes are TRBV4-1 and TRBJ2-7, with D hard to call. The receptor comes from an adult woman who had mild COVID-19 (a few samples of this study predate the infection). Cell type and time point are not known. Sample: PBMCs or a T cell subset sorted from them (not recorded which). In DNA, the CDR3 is TGCGCCAGCAGCACCGAGACCGGCTACGAGCAGTACTTC. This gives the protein CASSTETGYEQYF.